A selection of T cell receptor beta chains follows, all from one sample in a study of blood T cells in healthy people across ages. TCRdb recomputed calls from the 5' RACE reads with MiXCR, one row per CDR3 protein. This sample has some 930,000 distinct CDR3 sequences, with about 27% found just once. This sample also belongs to another study, concerning T cells of mothers and their children.

The sequencing sample was made of blood. The receptors derive from a woman in her forties in good health. CDR3s include the opening cysteine and the closing phenylalanine or tryptophan. D genes are given only for firm matches. Not all rows give a size; the values are once, few, many and, for expanded clones, a class.

size: NA
V: TRBV12-3/TRBV12-4
D: NA
J: TRBJ2-1
DNA: TGTGCCAGCAGTTTTTCAGGTGAATCGAATGAGCAGTTCTTC
CDR3: CASSFSGESNEQFF

size: NA
V: TRBV6-5
D: NA
J: TRBJ2-1
DNA: TGTGCCAGCACCAATAGACAGGTTTACAATGAGCAGTTCTTC
CDR3: CASTNRQVYNEQFF

size: NA
V: TRBV4-3
D: NA
J: TRBJ2-7
DNA: TGCGCCAGCAGCCGGGCAGGGGACACCTACGAGCAGTACTTC
CDR3: CASSRAGDTYEQYF

size: NA
V: TRBV20-1
D: TRBD1
J: TRBJ1-4
DNA: TGCAGTGCTCCCCCACCCGGGACAGGGTATGAAAAACTGTTTTTT
CDR3: CSAPPPGTGYEKLFF

size: NA
V: TRBV7-2
D: NA
J: TRBJ1-2
DNA: TGTGCCAGCAGCTTGGGAACTTTTGGCTACACCTTC
CDR3: CASSLGTFGYTF

size: NA
V: TRBV7-9
D: NA
J: TRBJ2-1
DNA: TGTGCCAGCCCCCGCCGGGGGGCGTACAATGAGCAGTTCTTC
CDR3: CASPRRGAYNEQFF

size: NA
V: TRBV9
D: NA
J: TRBJ1-3
DNA: TGTGCCAGCAGCGTAGCCGTTTCCAGGGGAGGCACCATATATTTT
CDR3: CASSVAVSRGGTIYF

size: few
V: TRBV5-1
D: TRBD1
J: TRBJ1-2
DNA: TGCGCCAGCAGCTTGGCCGGGACAGGGGATGGCTACACCTTC
CDR3: CASSLAGTGDGYTF

size: many
V: TRBV20-1
D: NA
J: TRBJ2-1
DNA: TGCAGTGTCCAAACAGACCGGGGGAGCTCCTACAATGAGCAGTTCTTC
CDR3: CSVQTDRGSSYNEQFF

size: many
V: TRBV7-3
D: NA
J: TRBJ2-3
DNA: TGTGCCAGCAGCTTAATGGTTGGCCTGGATACGCAGTATTTT
CDR3: CASSLMVGLDTQYF

size: few
V: TRBV12-3/TRBV12-4
D: NA
J: TRBJ1-1
DNA: TGTGCCAGCAGTTTATACGAAGGGTCCACTGAAGCTTTCTTT
CDR3: CASSLYEGSTEAFF

size: NA
V: TRBV29-1
D: TRBD1
J: TRBJ2-7
DNA: TGCGGCGTTGAACCCAGGACAGGATCCTACGAGCAGTACTTC
CDR3: CGVEPRTGSYEQYF

size: NA
V: TRBV28
D: NA
J: TRBJ1-5
DNA: TGTGCCAGCAGTCCGATCGATGCAGGGGCGCCCCAGCATTTT
CDR3: CASSPIDAGAPQHF

size: many
V: TRBV4-1
D: TRBD1
J: TRBJ2-6
DNA: TGCGCCAGCAGCCGCGGACAGGGGGCCTCTGGGGCCAACGTCCTGACTTTC
CDR3: CASSRGQGASGANVLTF

size: many
V: TRBV29-1
D: NA
J: TRBJ1-2
DNA: TGCAGCGTTGTGGAGGGGAGTAATGGCTACACCTTC
CDR3: CSVVEGSNGYTF

size: NA
V: TRBV12-3/TRBV12-4
D: TRBD1
J: TRBJ2-2
DNA: TGTGCCAGCAGTTTACGCGGACAGGCGACCGGGGAGCTGTTTTTT
CDR3: CASSLRGQATGELFF

size: many
V: TRBV7-9
D: TRBD2
J: TRBJ2-1
DNA: TGTGCCAGCAGCTATAGCGGGGGGGCTAAGAATGAGCAGTTCTTC
CDR3: CASSYSGGAKNEQFF

size: few
V: TRBV20-1
D: TRBD2
J: TRBJ2-2
DNA: TGCAGTGCTAGAGCCCTAGCGGGGGCCATGAACACCGGGGAGCTGTTTTTT
CDR3: CSARALAGAMNTGELFF

size: NA
V: TRBV5-1
D: NA
J: TRBJ1-1
DNA: TGCGCCAGCAGCCTAGGGCACAGGGTGGCGGACACTGAAGCTTTCTTT
CDR3: CASSLGHRVADTEAFF

size: few
V: TRBV12-3/TRBV12-4
D: NA
J: TRBJ1-5
DNA: TGTGCCAGCAGTCCCCGGACAGAGCAGCCCCAGCATTTT
CDR3: CASSPRTEQPQHF

size: NA
V: TRBV20-1
D: NA
J: TRBJ1-5
DNA: TGCAGTGCTAGCGCCAGCAATCAGCCCCAGCATTTT
CDR3: CSASASNQPQHF

size: few
V: TRBV6-4
D: TRBD1
J: TRBJ2-1
DNA: TGTGCCAGCAGGGCGACAGGGGTCGGTGAGCAGTTCTTC
CDR3: CASRATGVGEQFF

size: once
V: TRBV4-2
D: NA
J: TRBJ1-5
DNA: TGTGCCAGCAGCCAAGAAACAGGGACGGGCAATCAGCCCCAGCATTTT
CDR3: CASSQETGTGNQPQHF

size: many
V: TRBV5-1
D: NA
J: TRBJ1-2
DNA: TGCGCCAGCAGCTTGGCCCGGACAGAACCCAACTATGGCTACACCTTC
CDR3: CASSLARTEPNYGYTF

size: NA
V: TRBV20-1
D: NA
J: TRBJ2-7
DNA: TGCAGTGCTAGCATTTCCTACGAGCAGTACTTC
CDR3: CSASISYEQYF

size: NA
V: TRBV6-2/TRBV6-3
D: TRBD2
J: TRBJ2-1
DNA: TGTGCCAGCAGCTGCGCGGGACTAGCATCCTACAATGAGCAGTTCTTC
CDR3: CASSCAGLASYNEQFF

size: NA
V: TRBV28
D: NA
J: TRBJ2-1
DNA: TGTGCCAGCAGTTGGATGTGGACGGGCTCCTACAATGAGCATTTCTTC
CDR3: CASSWMWTGSYNEHFF

size: many
V: TRBV15
D: NA
J: TRBJ1-2
DNA: TGTGCCACCAGCAGCGGTGGCGGCTACACCTTC
CDR3: CATSSGGGYTF

size: many
V: TRBV4-3
D: TRBD2
J: TRBJ2-7
DNA: TGCGCCAGCAGCCAAGGACTAGCGGGCGGATCCTACGAGCAGTACTTC
CDR3: CASSQGLAGGSYEQYF

size: NA
V: TRBV28
D: NA
J: TRBJ1-5
DNA: TGTGCCAGCCGCCAGGGCAAAAATCCCCAGCATTTT
CDR3: CASRQGKNPQHF

size: many
V: TRBV7-7
D: NA
J: TRBJ2-1
DNA: TGTGCTAGCAGCTTTCAGAGCTCCTACAATGAGCAGTTCTTC
CDR3: CASSFQSSYNEQFF

size: many
V: TRBV9
D: NA
J: TRBJ2-7
DNA: TGTGCCAGCAGCCCAACTACAGGGACGGGCGAGCAGTACTTC
CDR3: CASSPTTGTGEQYF

size: NA
V: TRBV5-1
D: NA
J: TRBJ1-2
DNA: TGCGCCAGCAGCTTGGATGCCAGGGCTAACTATGGCTACACCTTC
CDR3: CASSLDARANYGYTF

size: NA
V: TRBV27
D: TRBD2
J: TRBJ2-1
DNA: TGTGCCAGCAGTCCGAAGACTAGCGGGGGCCCCTCCCGGTTCTTC
CDR3: CASSPKTSGGPSRFF

size: many
V: TRBV6-5
D: NA
J: TRBJ1-1
DNA: TGTGCCAGCAGTTACTCTTTCCTTGGACGGAACACTGAAGCTTTCTTT
CDR3: CASSYSFLGRNTEAFF

size: NA
V: TRBV7-8
D: NA
J: TRBJ1-3
DNA: TGTGCCAGCAGCTTAGGCCCAGCAGGCACCATATATTTT
CDR3: CASSLGPAGTIYF

size: many
V: TRBV7-9
D: TRBD1
J: TRBJ2-7
DNA: TGTGCCAGCAGCTTCGGGACAGCCTACGAGCAGTACTTC
CDR3: CASSFGTAYEQYF

size: few
V: TRBV6-6
D: NA
J: TRBJ2-3
DNA: TGTGCCAGCAGTTACTCTACTAGCTTCCGCACAGATACGCAGTATTTT
CDR3: CASSYSTSFRTDTQYF

size: NA
V: TRBV4-3
D: NA
J: TRBJ2-7
DNA: TGCGCCAGCAGCCAAGATCTTGGGTCAGTGCCCCCCTACGAGCAGTACTTC
CDR3: CASSQDLGSVPPYEQYF

size: many
V: TRBV29-1
D: NA
J: TRBJ2-1
DNA: TGCAGCGCTAGGACCGGGGTTGGCAATGAGCAGTTCTTC
CDR3: CSARTGVGNEQFF

size: NA
V: TRBV5-6
D: NA
J: TRBJ2-2
DNA: TGTGCCAGCATCGAGAACGGGGAGCTGTTTTTT
CDR3: CASIENGELFF

size: NA
V: TRBV7-2
D: TRBD2
J: TRBJ2-3
DNA: TGTGCCAGCAGCTGCCTAGCGGGGGTGGGAGATACACAGTATTTT
CDR3: CASSCLAGVGDTQYF